This T cell receptor (beta chain) came from a study of PD-1 blockade in classical Hodgkin lymphoma. General observations from the study: Lower baseline TCR diversity marked trial partial responders and progressors. A reduction in baseline TCR diversity was reportedly seen in newly diagnosed patients relative to healthy donors.

There was relapse after autologous stem cell transplantation in every patient, and there was variation in brentuximab vedotin exposure. The patients, who had relapsed/refractory classical Hodgkin lymphoma, achieved best responses of complete response, partial response or progressive disease. The assay was immunoSEQ multiplex PCR, and TCRdb's table has in-frame clones only and misses some. The data contain around 58,000 clones, about 92% of them singletons. Concerning this clone: Its antigen is unidentified. Different DNA sequences within this sample yield the same CDR3.

Germline assignment: CDR1 MNHEY and CDR2 SMNVEV (reference sequence). CDR3 length: 12 residues. The V end lost 3 bases, the J end lost 1 base, and 0 bases lay between the germline ends. V and J are TRBV27 and TRBJ2-2; D call uncertain. The sample consisted of peripheral blood mononuclear cells (PBMCs), taken at baseline. The sequence was obtained from a human donor with classical Hodgkin lymphoma. The chain's CDR3 is CASSLNTGELFF. DNA for the CDR3: TGTGCCAGCAGTTTGAACACCGGGGAGCTGTTTTTT.